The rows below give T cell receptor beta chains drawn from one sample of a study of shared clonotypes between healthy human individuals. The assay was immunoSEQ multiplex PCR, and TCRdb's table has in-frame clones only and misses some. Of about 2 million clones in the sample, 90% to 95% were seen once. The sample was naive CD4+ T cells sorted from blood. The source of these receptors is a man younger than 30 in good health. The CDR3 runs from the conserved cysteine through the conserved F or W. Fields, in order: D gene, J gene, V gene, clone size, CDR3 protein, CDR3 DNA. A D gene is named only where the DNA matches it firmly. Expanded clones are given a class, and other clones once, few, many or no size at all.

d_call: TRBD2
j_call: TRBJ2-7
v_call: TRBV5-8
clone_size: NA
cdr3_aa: CASSSRTSGRVREQYF
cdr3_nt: TGTGCCAGCAGCTCCCGGACTAGCGGGAGGGTGAGGGAGCAGTACTTC

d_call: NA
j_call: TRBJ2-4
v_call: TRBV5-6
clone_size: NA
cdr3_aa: CASSLVRANAKNIQYF
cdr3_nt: TGTGCCAGCAGCTTGGTGAGGGCTAATGCCAAAAACATTCAGTACTTC

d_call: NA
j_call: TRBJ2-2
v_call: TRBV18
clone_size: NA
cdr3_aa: CASSPQRGGIPGELFF
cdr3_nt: TGTGCCAGCTCACCACAGAGGGGAGGTATTCCCGGGGAGCTGTTTTTT

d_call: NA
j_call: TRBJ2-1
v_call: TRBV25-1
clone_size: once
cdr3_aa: CASSEGGGKNEQFF
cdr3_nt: TGTGCCAGCAGTGAAGGTGGAGGGAAGAATGAGCAGTTCTTC

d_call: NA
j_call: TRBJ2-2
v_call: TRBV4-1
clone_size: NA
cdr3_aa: CASSRLIGLPNTGELFF
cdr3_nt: TGCGCCAGCAGCCGGCTCATTGGACTGCCGAACACCGGGGAGCTGTTTTTT

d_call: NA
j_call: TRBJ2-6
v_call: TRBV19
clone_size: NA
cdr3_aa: CASRDGRNLYSGANVLTF
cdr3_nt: TGTGCCAGTAGGGATGGCAGGAACCTTTACTCTGGGGCCAACGTCCTGACTTTC

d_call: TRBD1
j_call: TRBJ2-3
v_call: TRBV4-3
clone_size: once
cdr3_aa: CASSQEGDRGSTDTQYF
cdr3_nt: TGCGCCAGCAGCCAAGAGGGGGACAGGGGTAGCACAGATACGCAGTATTTT

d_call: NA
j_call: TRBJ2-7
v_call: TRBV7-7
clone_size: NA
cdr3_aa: CASSLMAGAYEQYF
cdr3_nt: TGTGCTAGCAGCTTAATGGCAGGGGCTTACGAGCAGTACTTC

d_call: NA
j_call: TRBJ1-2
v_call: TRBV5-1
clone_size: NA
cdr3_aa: CASSLEGPREGYTF
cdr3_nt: TGCGCCAGCAGCTTGGAGGGGCCTCGGGAAGGCTACACCTTC

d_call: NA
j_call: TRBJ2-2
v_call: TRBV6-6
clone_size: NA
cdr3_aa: CASSYVHASGELFF
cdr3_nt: TGTGCCAGCAGTTATGTCCACGCGTCTGGGGAGCTGTTTTTT

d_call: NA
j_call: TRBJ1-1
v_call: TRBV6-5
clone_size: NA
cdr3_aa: CASSPTEFTEAFF
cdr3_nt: TGTGCCAGCAGCCCGACAGAATTTACTGAAGCTTTCTTT

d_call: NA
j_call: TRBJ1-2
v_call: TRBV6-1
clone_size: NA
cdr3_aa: CASNRALNYGYTF
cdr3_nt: TGTGCCAGCAACAGGGCACTTAACTATGGCTACACCTTC

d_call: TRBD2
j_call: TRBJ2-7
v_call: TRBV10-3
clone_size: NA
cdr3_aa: CAISSGSFAYEQYF
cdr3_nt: TGTGCCATCAGTAGCGGGAGTTTCGCCTACGAGCAGTACTTC

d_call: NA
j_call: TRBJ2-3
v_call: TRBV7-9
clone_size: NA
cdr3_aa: CASSRPVGVSTDTQYF
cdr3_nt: TGTGCCAGCAGCCGCCCCGTTGGTGTGAGCACAGATACGCAGTATTTT

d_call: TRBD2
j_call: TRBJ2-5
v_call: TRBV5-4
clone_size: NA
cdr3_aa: CASSLRGIRETQYF
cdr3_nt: TGTGCCAGCAGTTTGCGGGGGATCCGAGAGACCCAGTACTTC

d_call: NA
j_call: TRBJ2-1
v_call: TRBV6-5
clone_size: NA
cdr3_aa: CASRRGSGEQFF
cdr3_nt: TGTGCCAGCCGGCGGGGATCGGGTGAGCAGTTCTTC

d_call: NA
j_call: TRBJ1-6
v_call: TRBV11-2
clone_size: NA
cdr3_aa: CASSLVGTQLYNSPLHF
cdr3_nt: TGTGCCAGCAGCTTAGTGGGCACACAGTTATATAATTCACCCCTCCACTTT

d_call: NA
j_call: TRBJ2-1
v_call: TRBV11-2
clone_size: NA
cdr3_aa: CASSLAPVRGTYNEQFF
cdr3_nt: TGTGCCAGCAGCTTAGCGCCCGTCCGGGGGACCTACAATGAGCAGTTCTTC

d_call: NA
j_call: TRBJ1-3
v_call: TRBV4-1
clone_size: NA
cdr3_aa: CASSHPPQGLSSGNTIYF
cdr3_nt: TGCGCCAGCAGCCACCCACCACAGGGCCTTTCCTCTGGAAACACCATATATTTT

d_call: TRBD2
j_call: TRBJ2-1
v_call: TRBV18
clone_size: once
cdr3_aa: CASSPILAGNNEQFF
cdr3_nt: TGTGCCAGCTCACCAATCTTAGCGGGAAACAATGAGCAGTTCTTC

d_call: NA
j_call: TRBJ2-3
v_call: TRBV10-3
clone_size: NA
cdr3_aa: CAIRRGASGTDTQYF
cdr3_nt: TGTGCCATCAGGAGGGGGGCTAGCGGCACAGATACGCAGTATTTT